This T cell receptor (beta chain) was identified during a study of Tregs in tolerant kidney transplant recipients. Findings and caveats of the study: The most relevant donor-specific Treg TCRbeta repertoire apparently came from expansion with activated donor B cells.

Assay used: immunoSEQ multiplex PCR; TCRdb lists only in-frame clones, some missing. Found here are 90,000 or so clones, approximately 90% of them singletons; the top ten hold over 4%. The V gene end was trimmed by 8 bases and the J gene end by 5 bases; junction bases not matched to a gene: 8. CDR1 and CDR2 (germline): MNHEY, SMNVEV (reference sequence). The CDR3 is 15 amino acids. Concerning this clone: The antigen is not known.

The TCR comes from a human donor in good health. Sequencing input: CD8+ T cells from blood. V gene TRBV27 combines with J gene TRBJ2-5; 13 bases align to TRBD2. The CDR3 nucleotides read TGTGCCAGCGGAACTAGCGGGAGGGCCCGGGAGACCCAGTACTTC. Protein product: CASGTSGRARETQYF.